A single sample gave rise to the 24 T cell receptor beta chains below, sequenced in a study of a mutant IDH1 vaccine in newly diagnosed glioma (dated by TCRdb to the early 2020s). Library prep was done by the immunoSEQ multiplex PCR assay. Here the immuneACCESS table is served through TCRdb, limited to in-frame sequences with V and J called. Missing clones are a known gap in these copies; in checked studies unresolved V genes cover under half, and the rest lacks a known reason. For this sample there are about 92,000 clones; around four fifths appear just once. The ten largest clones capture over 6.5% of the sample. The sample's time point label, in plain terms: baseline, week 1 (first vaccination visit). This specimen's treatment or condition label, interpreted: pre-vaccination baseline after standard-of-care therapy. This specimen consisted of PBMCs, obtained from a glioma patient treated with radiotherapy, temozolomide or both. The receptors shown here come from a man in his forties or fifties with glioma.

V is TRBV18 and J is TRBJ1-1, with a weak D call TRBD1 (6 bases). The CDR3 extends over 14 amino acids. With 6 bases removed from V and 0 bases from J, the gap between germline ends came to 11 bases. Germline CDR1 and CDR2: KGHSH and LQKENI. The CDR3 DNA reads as TGTGCCAGCTCCCGAGGGGGGATGAACACTGAAGCTTTCTTT. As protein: CASSRGGMNTEAFF.

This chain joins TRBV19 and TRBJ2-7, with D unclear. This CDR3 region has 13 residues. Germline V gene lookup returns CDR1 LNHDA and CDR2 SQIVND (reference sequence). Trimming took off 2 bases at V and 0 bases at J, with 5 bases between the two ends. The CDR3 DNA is TGTGCCAGTAGTATAAAACACTCCTACGAGCAGTACTTC. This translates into CASSIKHSYEQYF.

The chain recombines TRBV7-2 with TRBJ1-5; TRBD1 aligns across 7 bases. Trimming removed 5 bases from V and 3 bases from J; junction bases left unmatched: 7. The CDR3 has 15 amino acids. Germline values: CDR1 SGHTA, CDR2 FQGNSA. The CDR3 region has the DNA TGTGCCAGCAGCCCCCGACAGGGCTTCAATCAGCCCCAGCATTTT. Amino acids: CASSPRQGFNQPQHF.

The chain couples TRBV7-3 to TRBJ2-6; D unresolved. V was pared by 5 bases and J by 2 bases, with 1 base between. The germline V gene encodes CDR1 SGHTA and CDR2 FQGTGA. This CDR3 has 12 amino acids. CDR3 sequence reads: CASSPGANVLTF. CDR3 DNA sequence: TGTGCCAGCAGCCCTGGGGCCAACGTCCTGACTTTC.

The CDR3 here is CASSVTAGPTTDTQYF. In nucleotides, the CDR3 is TGTGCCAGCAGCGTAACCGCGGGCCCCACCACAGATACGCAGTATTTT. The chain employs TRBV9 and TRBJ2-3, with D possibly matching TRBD2 (5 bases). Trimming left V 1 base short and J 2 bases short, with 14 bases between. The CDR3 consists of 16 residues. The germline gives CDR1 SGDLS, CDR2 YYNGEE. Full variable domain (missing parts from reference TRBV9 and TRBJ2-3): DSGVTQTPKHLITATGQRVTLRCSPRSGDLSVYWYQQSLDQGLQFLIQYYNGEERAKGNILERFSAQQFPDLHSELNLSSLELGDSALYFCASSVTAGPTTDTQYFGPGTRLTVL.

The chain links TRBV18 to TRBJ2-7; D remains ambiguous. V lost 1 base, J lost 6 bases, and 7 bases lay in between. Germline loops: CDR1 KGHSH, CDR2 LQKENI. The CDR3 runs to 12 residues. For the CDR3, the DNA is TGTGCCAGCTCACCACAAAATATCGAGCAGTACTTC. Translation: CASSPQNIEQYF.

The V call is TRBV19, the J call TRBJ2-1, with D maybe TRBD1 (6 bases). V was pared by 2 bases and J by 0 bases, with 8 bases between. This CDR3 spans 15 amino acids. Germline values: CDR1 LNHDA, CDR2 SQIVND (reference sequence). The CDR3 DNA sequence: TGTGCCAGTAGTATAACAGGGATCTCCTACAATGAGCAGTTCTTC. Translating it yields CASSITGISYNEQFF. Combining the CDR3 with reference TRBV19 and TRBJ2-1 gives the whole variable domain DGGITQSPKYLFRKEGQNVTLSCEQNLNHDAMYWYRQDPGQGLRLIYYSQIVNDFQKGDIAEGYSVSREKKESFPLTVTSAQKNPTAFYLCASSITGISYNEQFFGPGTRLTVL.

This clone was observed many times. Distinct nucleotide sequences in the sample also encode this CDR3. The CDR3 DNA is TGTGCCAGCAGTTACGGACAGCCAACTGAAGCTTTCTTT. Protein product: CASSYGQPTEAFF. The V and J genes are TRBV6-6 and TRBJ1-1; D may be TRBD1 (6 bases). Trimming shortened V by 2 bases and J by 5 bases, and 9 bases separated the two germline ends. Per germline, CDR1 MNHNY and CDR2 SVGAGI (reference sequence). CDR3 length: 13 residues.

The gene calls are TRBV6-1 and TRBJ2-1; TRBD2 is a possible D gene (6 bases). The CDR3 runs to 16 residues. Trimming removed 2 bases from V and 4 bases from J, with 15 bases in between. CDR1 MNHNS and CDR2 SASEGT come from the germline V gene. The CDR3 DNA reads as TGTGCCAGCAGTGAAAGGCGGAGGGAGGAGTACAATGAGCAGTTCTTC. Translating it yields CASSERRREEYNEQFF.

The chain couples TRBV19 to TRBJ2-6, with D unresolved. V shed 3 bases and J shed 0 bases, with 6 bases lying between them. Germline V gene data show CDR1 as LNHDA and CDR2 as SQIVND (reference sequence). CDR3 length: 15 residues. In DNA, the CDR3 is TGTGCCAGTAGTATCACCCGCTCTGGGGCCAACGTCCTGACTTTC. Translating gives CASSITRSGANVLTF.

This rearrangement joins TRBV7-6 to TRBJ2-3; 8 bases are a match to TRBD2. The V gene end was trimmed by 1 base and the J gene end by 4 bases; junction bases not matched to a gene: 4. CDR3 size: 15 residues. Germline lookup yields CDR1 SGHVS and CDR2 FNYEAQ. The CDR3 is CASSLVGGDADTQYF. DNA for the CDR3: TGTGCCAGCAGCTTAGTCGGGGGGGACGCAGATACGCAGTATTTT. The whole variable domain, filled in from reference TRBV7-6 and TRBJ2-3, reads GAGVSQSPRYKVTKRGQDVALRCDPISGHVSLYWYRQALGQGPEFLTYFNYEAQQDKSGLPNDRFSAERPEGSISTLTIQRTEQRDSAMYRCASSLVGGDADTQYFGPGTRLTVL.

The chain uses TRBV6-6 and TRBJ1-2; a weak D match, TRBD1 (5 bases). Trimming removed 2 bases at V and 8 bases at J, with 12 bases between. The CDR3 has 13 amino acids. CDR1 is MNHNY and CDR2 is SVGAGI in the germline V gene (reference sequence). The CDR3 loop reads CASSYPPGWGYTF. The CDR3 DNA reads TGTGCCAGCAGTTACCCCCCAGGGTGGGGCTACACCTTC.

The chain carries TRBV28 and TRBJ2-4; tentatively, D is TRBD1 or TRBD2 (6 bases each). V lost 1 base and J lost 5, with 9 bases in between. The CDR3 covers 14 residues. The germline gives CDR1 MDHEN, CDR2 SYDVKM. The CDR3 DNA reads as TGTGCCAGCAGTTTATCCGGGGGCCAAAACATTCAGTACTTC. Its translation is CASSLSGGQNIQYF.

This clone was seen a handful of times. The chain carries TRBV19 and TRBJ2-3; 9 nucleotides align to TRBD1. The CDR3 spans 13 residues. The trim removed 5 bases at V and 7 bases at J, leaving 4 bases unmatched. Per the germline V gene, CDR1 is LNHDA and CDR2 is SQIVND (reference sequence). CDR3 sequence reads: CASSVDRGNTQYF. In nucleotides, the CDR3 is TGTGCCAGTAGTGTTGACAGGGGGAATACGCAGTATTTT. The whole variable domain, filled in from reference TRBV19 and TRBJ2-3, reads DGGITQSPKYLFRKEGQNVTLSCEQNLNHDAMYWYRQDPGQGLRLIYYSQIVNDFQKGDIAEGYSVSREKKESFPLTVTSAQKNPTAFYLCASSVDRGNTQYFGPGTRLTVL.

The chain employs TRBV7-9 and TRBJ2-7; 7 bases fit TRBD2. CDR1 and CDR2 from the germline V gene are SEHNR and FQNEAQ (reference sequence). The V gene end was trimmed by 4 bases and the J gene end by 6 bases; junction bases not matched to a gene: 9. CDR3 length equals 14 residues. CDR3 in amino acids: CASSSPGLRSEQYF. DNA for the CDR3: TGTGCCAGCAGCTCCCCGGGACTACGCAGCGAGCAGTACTTC.

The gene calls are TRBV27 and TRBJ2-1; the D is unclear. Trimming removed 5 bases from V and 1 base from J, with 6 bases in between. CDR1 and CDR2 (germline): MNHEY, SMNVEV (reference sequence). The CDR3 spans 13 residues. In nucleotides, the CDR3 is TGTGCCAGCAGTCCCCGTTCCTACAATGAGCAGTTCTTC. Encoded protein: CASSPRSYNEQFF.

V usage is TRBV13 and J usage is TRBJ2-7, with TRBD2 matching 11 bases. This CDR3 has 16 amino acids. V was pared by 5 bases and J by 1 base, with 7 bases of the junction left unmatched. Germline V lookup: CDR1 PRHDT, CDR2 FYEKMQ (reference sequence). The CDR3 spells CASSPGLAGLSYEQYF. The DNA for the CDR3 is TGTGCCAGCAGCCCTGGACTAGCGGGTCTATCCTACGAGCAGTACTTC.

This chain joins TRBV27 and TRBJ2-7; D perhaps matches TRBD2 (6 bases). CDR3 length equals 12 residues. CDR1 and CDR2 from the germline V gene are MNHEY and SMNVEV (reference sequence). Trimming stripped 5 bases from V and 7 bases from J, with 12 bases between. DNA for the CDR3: TGTGCCAGCAGTCGAGACAGCGGGGAGCAGTACTTC. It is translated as CASSRDSGEQYF.

The CDR3 protein is CASSQLPGRDYGYTF. The CDR3 DNA reads as TGTGCCAGCAGCCAGCTTCCCGGCAGGGACTATGGCTACACCTTC. The rearrangement joins TRBV4-2 to TRBJ1-2; a weak D match, TRBD1 (5 bases). The CDR3 is made up of 15 amino acids. V lost 3 bases and J 3 bases, leaving 14 bases between the germline ends. Germline CDR1 reads LGHNA; CDR2 reads YNFKEQ.

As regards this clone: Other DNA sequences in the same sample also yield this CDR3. CDR3 nucleotides: TGTGCCAGCAGCGTAGACCTAACCGGGGAGCTGTTTTTT. Translated: CASSVDLTGELFF. The V gene is TRBV9, the J gene TRBJ2-2, with D uncertain. V was trimmed by 0 bases and J by 5 bases, leaving 5 bases between them. The CDR3 extends over 13 amino acids. CDR1 and CDR2 (germline): SGDLS, YYNGEE.

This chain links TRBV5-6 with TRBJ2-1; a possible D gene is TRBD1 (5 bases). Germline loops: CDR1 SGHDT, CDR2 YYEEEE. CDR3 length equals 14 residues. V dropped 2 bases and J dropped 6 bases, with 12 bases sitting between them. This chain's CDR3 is CASSFGSGRNEQFF. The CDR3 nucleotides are TGTGCCAGCAGCTTCGGTTCAGGGCGCAATGAGCAGTTCTTC.

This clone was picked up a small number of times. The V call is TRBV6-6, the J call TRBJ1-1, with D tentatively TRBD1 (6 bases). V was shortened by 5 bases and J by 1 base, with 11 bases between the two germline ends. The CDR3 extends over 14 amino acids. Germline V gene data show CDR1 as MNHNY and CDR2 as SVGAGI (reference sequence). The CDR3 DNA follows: TGTGCCAGCAGTCGGGACATCAAGAACACTGAAGCTTTCTTT. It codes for CASSRDIKNTEAFF.

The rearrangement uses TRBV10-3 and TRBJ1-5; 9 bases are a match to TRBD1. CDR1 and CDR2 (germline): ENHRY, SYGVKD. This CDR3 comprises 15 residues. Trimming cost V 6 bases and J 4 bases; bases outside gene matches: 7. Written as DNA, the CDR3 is TGTGCCATCAGCCCGACAGGGGGAGGGAATCAGCCCCAGCATTTT. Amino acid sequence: CAISPTGGGNQPQHF.

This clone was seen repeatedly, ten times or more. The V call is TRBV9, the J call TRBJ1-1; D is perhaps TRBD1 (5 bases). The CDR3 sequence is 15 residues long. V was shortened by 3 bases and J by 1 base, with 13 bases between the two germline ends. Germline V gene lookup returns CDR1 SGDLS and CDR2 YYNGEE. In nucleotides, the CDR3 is TGTGCCAGCAGCGGGGGGACGCTCGGGAACACTGAAGCTTTCTTT. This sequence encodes CASSGGTLGNTEAFF.